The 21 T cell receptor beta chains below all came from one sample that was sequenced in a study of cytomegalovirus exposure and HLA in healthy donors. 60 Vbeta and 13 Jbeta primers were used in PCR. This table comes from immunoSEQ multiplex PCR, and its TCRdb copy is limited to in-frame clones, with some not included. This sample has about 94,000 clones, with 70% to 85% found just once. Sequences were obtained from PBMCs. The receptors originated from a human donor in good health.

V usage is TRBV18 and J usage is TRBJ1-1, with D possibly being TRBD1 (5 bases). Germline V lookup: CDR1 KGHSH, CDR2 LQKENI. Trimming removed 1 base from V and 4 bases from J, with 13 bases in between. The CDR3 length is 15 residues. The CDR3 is CASSPLGQGGTEAFF. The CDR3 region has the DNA TGTGCCAGCTCACCACTGGGCCAGGGTGGCACTGAAGCTTTCTTT.

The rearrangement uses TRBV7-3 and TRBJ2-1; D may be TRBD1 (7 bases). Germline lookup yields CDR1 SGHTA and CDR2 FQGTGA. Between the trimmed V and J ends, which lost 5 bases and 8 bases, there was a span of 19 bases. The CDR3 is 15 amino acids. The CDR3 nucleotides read TGTGCCAGCAGCCCCCAGGGGGGTAGTAGGTATGAGCAGTTCTTC. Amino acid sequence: CASSPQGGSRYEQFF.

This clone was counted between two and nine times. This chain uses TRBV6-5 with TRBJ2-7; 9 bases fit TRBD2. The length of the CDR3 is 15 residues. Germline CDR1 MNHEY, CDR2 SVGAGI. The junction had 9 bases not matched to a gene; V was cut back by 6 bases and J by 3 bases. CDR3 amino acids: CASSRKRGAIYEQYF. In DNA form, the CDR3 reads TGTGCCAGCAGCCGAAAGCGGGGGGCCATCTACGAGCAGTACTTC.

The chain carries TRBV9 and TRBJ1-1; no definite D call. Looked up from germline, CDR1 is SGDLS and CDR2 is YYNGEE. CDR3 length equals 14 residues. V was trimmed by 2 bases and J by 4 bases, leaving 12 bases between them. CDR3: CASSVLVSGTEAFF. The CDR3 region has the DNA TGTGCCAGCAGCGTGTTAGTCTCGGGCACTGAAGCTTTCTTT.

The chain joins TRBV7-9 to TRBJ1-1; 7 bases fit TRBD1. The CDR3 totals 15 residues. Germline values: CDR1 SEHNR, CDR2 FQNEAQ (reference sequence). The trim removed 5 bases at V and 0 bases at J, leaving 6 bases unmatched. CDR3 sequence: CASSPQGELNTEAFF. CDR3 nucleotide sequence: TGTGCCAGCAGCCCTCAGGGGGAATTGAACACTGAAGCTTTCTTT.

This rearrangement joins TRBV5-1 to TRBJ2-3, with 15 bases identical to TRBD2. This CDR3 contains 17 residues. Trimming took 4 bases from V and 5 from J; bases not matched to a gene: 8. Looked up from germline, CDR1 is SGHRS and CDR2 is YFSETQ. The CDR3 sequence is CASSRGLAGGVEDTQYF. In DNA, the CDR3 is TGCGCCAGCAGCAGGGGACTAGCGGGGGGAGTAGAAGATACGCAGTATTTT.

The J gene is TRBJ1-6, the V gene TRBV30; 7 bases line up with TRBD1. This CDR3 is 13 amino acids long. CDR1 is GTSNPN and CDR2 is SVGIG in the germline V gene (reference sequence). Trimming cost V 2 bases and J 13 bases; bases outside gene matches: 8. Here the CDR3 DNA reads TGTGCCTGGAGTTTAGACAGGGTTTCGCCCCTCCACTTT. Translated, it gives CAWSLDRVSPLHF. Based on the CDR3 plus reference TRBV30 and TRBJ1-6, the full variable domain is SQTIHQWPATLVQPVGSPLSLECTVEGTSNPNLYWYRQAAGRGLQLLFYSVGIGQISSEVPQNLSASRPQDRQFILSSKKLLLSDSGFYLCAWSLDRVSPLHFGNGTRLTVT.

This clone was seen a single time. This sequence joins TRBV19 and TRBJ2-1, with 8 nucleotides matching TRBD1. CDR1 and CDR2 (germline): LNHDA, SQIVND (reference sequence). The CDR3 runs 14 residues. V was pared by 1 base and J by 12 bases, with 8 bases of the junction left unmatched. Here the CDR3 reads CASSIGGPQGGQFF. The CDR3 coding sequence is TGTGCCAGTAGTATAGGGGGGCCACAGGGGGGGCAGTTCTTC.

This CDR3 reads CASSSTHRTGFYEQYF. Here the CDR3 DNA reads TGTGCCAGCAGCTCTACGCACCGGACAGGGTTCTACGAGCAGTACTTC. The V call is TRBV27, the J call TRBJ2-7; 8 bases are a match to TRBD1. The V and J ends lost 6 bases and 3 bases, in that order; junction bases with no gene match: 13. Germline V lookup: CDR1 MNHEY, CDR2 SMNVEV (reference sequence). There are 16 residues in the CDR3.

The CDR3 sequence: CASSQDRGGYTF. The CDR3 region has the DNA TGCGCCAGCAGCCAAGATAGGGGGGGCTACACCTTC. This sequence joins TRBV4-3 and TRBJ1-2; tentative D call: TRBD1 (6 bases). The germline V gene encodes CDR1 LGHNA and CDR2 YSLEER. The CDR3 loop spans 12 amino acids. V was pared by 0 bases and J by 8 bases, with 7 bases between.

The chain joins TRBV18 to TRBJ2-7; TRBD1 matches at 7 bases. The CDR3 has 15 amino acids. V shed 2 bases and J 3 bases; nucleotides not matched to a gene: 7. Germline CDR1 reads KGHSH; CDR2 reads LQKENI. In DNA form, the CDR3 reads TGTGCCAGCTCACCAGGTGGCACAGGGGACTACGAGCAGTACTTC. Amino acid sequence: CASSPGGTGDYEQYF.

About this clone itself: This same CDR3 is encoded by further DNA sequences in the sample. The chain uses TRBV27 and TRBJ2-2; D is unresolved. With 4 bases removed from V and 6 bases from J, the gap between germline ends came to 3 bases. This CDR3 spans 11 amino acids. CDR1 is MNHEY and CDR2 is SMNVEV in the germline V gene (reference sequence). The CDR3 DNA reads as TGTGCCAGCAGTTCCGCCGGGGAGCTGTTTTTT. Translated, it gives CASSSAGELFF.

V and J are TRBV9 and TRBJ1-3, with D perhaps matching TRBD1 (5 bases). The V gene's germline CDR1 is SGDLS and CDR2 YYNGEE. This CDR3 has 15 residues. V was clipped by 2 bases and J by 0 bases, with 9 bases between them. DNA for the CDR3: TGTGCCAGCAGCGTCGACAGTTCCTCTGGAAACACCATATATTTT. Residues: CASSVDSSSGNTIYF.

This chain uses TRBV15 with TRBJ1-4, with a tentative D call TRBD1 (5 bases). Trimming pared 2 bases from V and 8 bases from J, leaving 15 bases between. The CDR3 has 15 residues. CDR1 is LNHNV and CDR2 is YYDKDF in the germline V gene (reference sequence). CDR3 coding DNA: TGTGCCACCAGCAGACTGGGGGAGGGCCGGGAAAAACTGTTTTTT. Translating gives CATSRLGEGREKLFF.

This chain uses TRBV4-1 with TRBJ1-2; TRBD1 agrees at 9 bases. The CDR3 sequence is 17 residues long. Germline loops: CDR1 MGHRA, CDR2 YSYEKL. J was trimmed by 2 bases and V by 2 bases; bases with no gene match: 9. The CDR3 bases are TGCGCCAGCAGCCAACTCGGGACAGGGAAAAAGAACTATGGCTACACCTTC. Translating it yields CASSQLGTGKKNYGYTF.

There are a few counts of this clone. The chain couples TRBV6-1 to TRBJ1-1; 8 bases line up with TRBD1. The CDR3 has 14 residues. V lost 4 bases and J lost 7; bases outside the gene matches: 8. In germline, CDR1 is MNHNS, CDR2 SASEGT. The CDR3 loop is CASSVRDRSGEAFF. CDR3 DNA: TGTGCCAGCAGTGTTAGGGACAGGTCAGGTGAAGCTTTCTTT.

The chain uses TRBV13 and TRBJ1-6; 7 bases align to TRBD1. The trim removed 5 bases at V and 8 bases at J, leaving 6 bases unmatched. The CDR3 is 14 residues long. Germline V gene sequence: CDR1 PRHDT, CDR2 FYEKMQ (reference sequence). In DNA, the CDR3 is TGTGCCAGCAGCCCCGGGACAGAGGATTCACCCCTCCACTTT. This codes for CASSPGTEDSPLHF.

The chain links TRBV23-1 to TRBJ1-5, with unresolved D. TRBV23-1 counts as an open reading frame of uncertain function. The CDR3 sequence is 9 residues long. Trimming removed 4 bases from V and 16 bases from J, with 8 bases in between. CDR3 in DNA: TGCGCCAGCAGTCCCTTATTCCATTTT. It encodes CASSPLFHF.

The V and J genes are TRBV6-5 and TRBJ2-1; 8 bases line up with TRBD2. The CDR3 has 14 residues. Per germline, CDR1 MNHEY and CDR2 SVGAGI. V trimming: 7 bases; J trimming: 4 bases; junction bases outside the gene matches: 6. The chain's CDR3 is CASNPSGSYNEQFF. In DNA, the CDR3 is TGTGCCAGCAACCCTAGCGGGTCTTACAATGAGCAGTTCTTC.

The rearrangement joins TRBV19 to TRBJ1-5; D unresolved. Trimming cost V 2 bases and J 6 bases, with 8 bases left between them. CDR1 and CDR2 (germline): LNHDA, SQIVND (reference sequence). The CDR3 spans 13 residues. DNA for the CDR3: TGTGCCAGTAGTATACCCCCCAGTCAGCCCCAGCATTTT. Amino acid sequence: CASSIPPSQPQHF.

CDR3 loop: CASSYSTGGVTGELFF. The CDR3 DNA reads TGTGCCAGCAGTTACTCGACAGGGGGGGTCACCGGGGAGCTGTTTTTT. The chain joins TRBV6-5 to TRBJ2-2; the match to TRBD1 covers 9 bases. With V trimmed by 0 bases and J by 4 bases, 3 bases remained unmatched. The germline CDR1 and CDR2 sequences are MNHEY and SVGAGI. The length of the CDR3 is 16 residues.